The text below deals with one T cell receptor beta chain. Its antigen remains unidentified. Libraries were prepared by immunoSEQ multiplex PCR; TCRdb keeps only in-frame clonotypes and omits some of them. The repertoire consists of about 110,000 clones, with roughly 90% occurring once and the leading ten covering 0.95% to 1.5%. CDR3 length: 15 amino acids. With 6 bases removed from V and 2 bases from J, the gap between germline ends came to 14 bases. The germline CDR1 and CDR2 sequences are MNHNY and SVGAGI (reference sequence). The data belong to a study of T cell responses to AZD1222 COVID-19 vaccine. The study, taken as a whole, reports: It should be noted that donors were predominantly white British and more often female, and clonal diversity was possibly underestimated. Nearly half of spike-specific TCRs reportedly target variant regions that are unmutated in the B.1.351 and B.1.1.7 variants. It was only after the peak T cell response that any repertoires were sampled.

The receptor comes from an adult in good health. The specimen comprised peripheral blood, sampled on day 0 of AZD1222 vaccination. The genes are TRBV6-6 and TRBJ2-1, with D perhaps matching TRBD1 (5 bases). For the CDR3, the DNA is TGTGCCAGCAGCCCCCACACGACAGCCTACAATGAGCAGTTCTTC. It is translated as CASSPHTTAYNEQFF.